What follows are 6 T cell receptor beta chains derived from one specimen sequenced in a study of blood T cell repertoires in COVID-19 (dated by TCRdb to between 2020 and 2021). Preparation of the library involved the immunoSEQ multiplex PCR assay. The immuneACCESS repertoire file appears here via TCRdb, limited to in-frame rearrangements. These files lack a portion of the clones; in checked studies, under half of the deficit traces to unresolved V genes, and the cause of the others is not known. This sample has about 300,000 clones in its table, and roughly 89% of those were observed once. The biggest ten clones account for roughly 2.9% of the sample. The material sequenced was PBMCs or T cells enriched from blood (not recorded which). The receptors were gathered from a woman aged 45-65 years who had been exposed to COVID-19.

The V gene is TRBV3-1 (or the pseudogene TRBV3-2), the J gene TRBJ1-1, with D unresolved. The V gene's germline CDR1 is LGHDT and CDR2 YNNKEL (reference sequence). CDR3 size: 13 residues. Trimming shortened V by 2 bases and J by 10 bases, and 14 bases separated the two germline ends. CDR3 coding DNA: TGTGCCAGCAGCCAATTGGGATTTGGAGGAGCTTTCTTT. It codes for CASSQLGFGGAFF.

V and J are TRBV2 and TRBJ1-2, with 11 bases lining up with TRBD1. This CDR3 is built from 15 residues. Looked up from germline, CDR1 is SNHLY and CDR2 is FYNNEI. J lost 6 bases, V lost 5 bases, and 8 bases had no gene match. Here the CDR3 DNA reads TGTGCCAGCAGTTTGGACAGGGGGCGCGACCATGGCTACACCTTC. It encodes CASSLDRGRDHGYTF. Full variable domain (missing parts from reference TRBV2 and TRBJ1-2): EPEVTQTPSHQVTQMGQEVILRCVPISNHLYFYWYRQILGQKVEFLVSFYNNEISEKSEIFDDQFSVERPDGSNFTLKIRSTKLEDSAMYFCASSLDRGRDHGYTFGSGTRLTVV.

This clone occurred once. The rearrangement joins TRBV3-1 (or the pseudogene TRBV3-2) to TRBJ1-6; no definite D call. CDR3 length equals 13 residues. V was cut by 2 bases and J by 10 bases, with 9 bases left in between. Germline V CDR1 and CDR2: LGHDT, YNNKEL (reference sequence). CDR3 residues: CASSQSRESPLHF. CDR3 DNA sequence: TGTGCCAGCAGCCAATCACGGGAATCACCCCTCCACTTT.

This clone was counted only a few times. The chain couples TRBV7-9 to TRBJ1-4; 9 nucleotides line up with TRBD1. This CDR3 comprises 14 residues. The germline V gene encodes CDR1 SEHNR and CDR2 FQNEAQ (reference sequence). After removal of 1 base from V and 7 bases from J, the junction contained 1 base not matched to a gene. CDR3 loop: CASSLGQGGEKLFF. The CDR3 DNA follows: TGTGCCAGCAGCTTAGGACAGGGGGGTGAAAAACTGTTTTTT. Full variable domain (outside the CDR3, taken from reference TRBV7-9 and TRBJ1-4): DTGVSQNPRHKITKRGQNVTFRCDPISEHNRLYWYRQTLGQGPEFLTYFQNEAQLEKSRLLSDRFSAERPKGSFSTLEIQRTEQGDSAMYLCASSLGQGGEKLFFGSGTQLSVL.

The rearrangement uses TRBV7-2 and TRBJ1-5; 8 bases are shared with TRBD1. Germline CDR1 SGHTA, CDR2 FQGNSA. After removal of 6 bases from V and 7 bases from J, the junction contained 8 bases not matched to a gene. The CDR3 has 14 amino acids. CDR3 sequence: CASSPTGAGQPQHF. CDR3 bases: TGTGCCAGCAGTCCGACAGGGGCAGGGCAGCCCCAGCATTTT.

The gene calls are TRBV6-5 and TRBJ1-2; TRBD1 matches 7 bases. This CDR3 region has 14 residues. Germline V gene lookup returns CDR1 MNHEY and CDR2 SVGAGI. J lost 1 base, V lost 7 bases, and 6 bases had no gene match. The CDR3 DNA sequence: TGTGCCAGCATCAGGGGGGATTTTAACTATGGCTACACCTTC. The encoded protein is CASIRGDFNYGYTF.